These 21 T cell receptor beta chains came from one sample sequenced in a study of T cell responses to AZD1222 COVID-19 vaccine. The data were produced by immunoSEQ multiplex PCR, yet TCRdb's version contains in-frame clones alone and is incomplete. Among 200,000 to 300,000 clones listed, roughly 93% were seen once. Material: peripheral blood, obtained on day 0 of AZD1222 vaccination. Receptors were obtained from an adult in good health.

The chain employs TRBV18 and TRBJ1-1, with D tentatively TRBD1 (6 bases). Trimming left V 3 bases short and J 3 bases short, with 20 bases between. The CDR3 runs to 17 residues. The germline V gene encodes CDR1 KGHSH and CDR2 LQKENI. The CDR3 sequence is CASSPGTRGMVDTEAFF. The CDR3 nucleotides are TGTGCCAGCTCACCCGGGACACGGGGGATGGTGGACACTGAAGCTTTCTTT.

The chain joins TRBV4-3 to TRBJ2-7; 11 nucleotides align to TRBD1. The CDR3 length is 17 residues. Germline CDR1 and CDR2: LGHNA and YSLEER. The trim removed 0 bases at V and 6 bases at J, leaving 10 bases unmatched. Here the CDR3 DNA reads TGCGCCAGCAGCCAAGATGGGGGCGGACAGGGGGCGGGCGAGCAGTACTTC. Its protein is CASSQDGGGQGAGEQYF.

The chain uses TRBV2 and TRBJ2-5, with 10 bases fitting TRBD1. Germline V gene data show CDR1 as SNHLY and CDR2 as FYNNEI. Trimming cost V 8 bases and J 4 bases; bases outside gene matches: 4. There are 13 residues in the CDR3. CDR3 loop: CASGTGETETQYF. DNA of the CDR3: TGTGCCAGCGGGACAGGGGAAACAGAGACCCAGTACTTC.

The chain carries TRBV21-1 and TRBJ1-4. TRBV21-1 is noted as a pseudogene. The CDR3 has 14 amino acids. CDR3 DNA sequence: TGTGCCAGCACCCCTTGGGTCCCTAATGAAAAACTGTTTTTT. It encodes CASTPWVPNEKLFF.

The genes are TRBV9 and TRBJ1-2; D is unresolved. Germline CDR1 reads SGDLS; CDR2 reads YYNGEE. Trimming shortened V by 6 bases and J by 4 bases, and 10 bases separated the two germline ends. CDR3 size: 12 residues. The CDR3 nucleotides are TGTGCCAGCAACACAGACGGCTATGGCTACACCTTC. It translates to CASNTDGYGYTF.

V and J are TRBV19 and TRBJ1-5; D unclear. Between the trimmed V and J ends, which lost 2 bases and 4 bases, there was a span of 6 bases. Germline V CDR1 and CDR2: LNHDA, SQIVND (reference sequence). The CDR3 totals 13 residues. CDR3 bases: TGTGCCAGTAGTATATCGGATAATCAGCCCCAGCATTTT. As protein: CASSISDNQPQHF.

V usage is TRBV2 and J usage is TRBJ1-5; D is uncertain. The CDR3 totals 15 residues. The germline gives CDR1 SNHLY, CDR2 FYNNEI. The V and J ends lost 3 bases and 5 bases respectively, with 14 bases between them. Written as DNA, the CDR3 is TGTGCCAGCAGTGAGGGTGGGAAGGGTGATCAGCCCCAGCATTTT. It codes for CASSEGGKGDQPQHF.

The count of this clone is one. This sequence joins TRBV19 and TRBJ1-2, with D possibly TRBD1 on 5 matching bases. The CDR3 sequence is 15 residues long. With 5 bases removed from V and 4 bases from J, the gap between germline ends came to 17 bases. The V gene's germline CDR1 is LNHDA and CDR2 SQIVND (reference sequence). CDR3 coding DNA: TGTGCCAGTAGTGAGGTAACAGGCCTCTCCTATGGCTACACCTTC. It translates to CASSEVTGLSYGYTF.

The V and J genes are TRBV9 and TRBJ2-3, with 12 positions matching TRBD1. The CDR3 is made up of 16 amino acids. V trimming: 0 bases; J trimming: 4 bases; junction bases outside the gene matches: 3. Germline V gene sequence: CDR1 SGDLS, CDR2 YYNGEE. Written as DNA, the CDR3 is TGTGCCAGCAGCGTAGTGGGACAGGGGGCGGCAGATACGCAGTATTTT. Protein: CASSVVGQGAADTQYF.

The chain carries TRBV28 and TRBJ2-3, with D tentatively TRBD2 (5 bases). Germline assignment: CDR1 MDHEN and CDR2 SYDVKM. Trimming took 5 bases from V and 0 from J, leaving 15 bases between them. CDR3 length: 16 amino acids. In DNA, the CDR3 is TGTGCCAGCAGTCCCGGGCTAGCCGCTAGCACAGATACGCAGTATTTT. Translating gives CASSPGLAASTDTQYF.

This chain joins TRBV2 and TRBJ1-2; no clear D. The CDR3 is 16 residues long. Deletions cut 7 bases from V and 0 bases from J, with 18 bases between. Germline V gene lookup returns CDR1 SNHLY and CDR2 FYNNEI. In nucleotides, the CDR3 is TGTGCCAGCACTGCCGCAGGCCCCAATACTAACTATGGCTACACCTTC. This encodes CASTAAGPNTNYGYTF.

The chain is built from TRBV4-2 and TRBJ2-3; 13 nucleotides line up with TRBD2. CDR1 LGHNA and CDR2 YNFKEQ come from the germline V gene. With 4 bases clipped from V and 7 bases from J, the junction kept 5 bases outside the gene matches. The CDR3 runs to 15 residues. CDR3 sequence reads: CASSPGTSGDHTQYF. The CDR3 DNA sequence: TGTGCCAGCAGCCCAGGGACTAGCGGGGATCATACGCAGTATTTT.

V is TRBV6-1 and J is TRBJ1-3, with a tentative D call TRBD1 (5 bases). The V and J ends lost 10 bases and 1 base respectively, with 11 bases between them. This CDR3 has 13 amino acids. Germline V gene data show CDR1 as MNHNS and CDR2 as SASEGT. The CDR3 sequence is CATARASGNTIYF. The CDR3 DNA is TGTGCCACCGCCAGGGCATCTGGAAACACCATATATTTT.

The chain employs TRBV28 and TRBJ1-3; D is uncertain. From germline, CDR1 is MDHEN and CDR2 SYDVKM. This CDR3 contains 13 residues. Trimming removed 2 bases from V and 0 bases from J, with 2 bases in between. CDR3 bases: TGTGCCAGCAGTTTAAACTCTGGAAACACCATATATTTT. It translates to CASSLNSGNTIYF.

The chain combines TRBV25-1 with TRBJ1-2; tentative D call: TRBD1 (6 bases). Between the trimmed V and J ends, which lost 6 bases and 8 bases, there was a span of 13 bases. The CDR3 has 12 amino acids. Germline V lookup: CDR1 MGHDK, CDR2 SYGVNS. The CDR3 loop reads CASRGTPRGYTF. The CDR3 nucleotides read TGTGCCAGCAGAGGGACACCACGAGGCTACACCTTC.

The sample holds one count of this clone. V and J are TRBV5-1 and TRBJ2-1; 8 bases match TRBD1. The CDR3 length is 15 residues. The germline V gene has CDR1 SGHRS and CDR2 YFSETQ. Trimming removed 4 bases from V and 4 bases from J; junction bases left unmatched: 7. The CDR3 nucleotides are TGCGCCAGCAGCACCGGACAGGGTTCGTACAATGAGCAGTTCTTC. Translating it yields CASSTGQGSYNEQFF.

The CDR3 region is CASSPPGQTNEKLFF. The CDR3 DNA follows: TGCGCCAGCAGTCCTCCCGGCCAGACTAATGAAAAACTGTTTTTT. The chain couples TRBV5-1 to TRBJ1-4; D is unclear. This CDR3 contains 15 residues. The germline V gene has CDR1 SGHRS and CDR2 YFSETQ. V dropped 5 bases and J dropped 2 bases, with 13 bases sitting between them. Together with reference TRBV5-1 and TRBJ1-4, the CDR3 gives the full variable domain: KAGVTQTPRYLIKTRGQQVTLSCSPISGHRSVSWYQQTPGQGLQFLFEYFSETQRNKGNFPGRFSGRQFSNSRSEMNVSTLELGDSALYLCASSPPGQTNEKLFFGSGTQLSVL.

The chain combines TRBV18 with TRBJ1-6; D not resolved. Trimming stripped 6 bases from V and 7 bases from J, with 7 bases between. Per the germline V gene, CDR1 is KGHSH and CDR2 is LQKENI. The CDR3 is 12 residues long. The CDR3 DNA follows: TGTGCCAGCTCCCGGATGAATTCACCCCTCCACTTT. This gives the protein CASSRMNSPLHF.

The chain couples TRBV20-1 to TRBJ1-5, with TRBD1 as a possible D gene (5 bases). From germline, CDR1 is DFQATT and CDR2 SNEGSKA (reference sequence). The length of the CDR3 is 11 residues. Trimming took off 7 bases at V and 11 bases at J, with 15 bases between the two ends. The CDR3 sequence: CSVLTRQSQHF. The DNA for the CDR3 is TGCAGTGTTCTGACCCGACAGTCCCAGCATTTT.

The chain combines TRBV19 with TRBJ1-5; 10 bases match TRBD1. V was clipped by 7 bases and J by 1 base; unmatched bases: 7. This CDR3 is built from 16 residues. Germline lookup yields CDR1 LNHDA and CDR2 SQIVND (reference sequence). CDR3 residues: CASKDRGRSSNQPQHF. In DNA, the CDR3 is TGTGCCAGTAAAGACAGGGGGCGGTCGAGCAATCAGCCCCAGCATTTT.

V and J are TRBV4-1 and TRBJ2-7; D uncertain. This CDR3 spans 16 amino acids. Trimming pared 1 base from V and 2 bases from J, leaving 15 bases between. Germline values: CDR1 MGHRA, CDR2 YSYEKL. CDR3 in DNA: TGCGCCAGCAGCCAAGGGCTCCTGGGCCCCCCCTACGAGCAGTACTTC. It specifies CASSQGLLGPPYEQYF.